Listed below are T cell receptor beta chains from one sample, sequenced in a study of T cells in localized non-small cell lung cancer. Data came from immunoSEQ multiplex PCR; TCRdb stores just in-frame clones and leaves some out. The repertoire holds about 11,000 clones, with 85% as singletons. Sequenced material: peripheral blood, taken before any cancer treatment. These receptor sequences come from a male donor aged 60 or over with stage I lung adenocarcinoma. CDR3s include the opening cysteine and the closing phenylalanine or tryptophan. D genes are given only for firm matches. Rows give clone size only sometimes, using once, few, many, or a class for an expanded clone.

v_gene	abundance	d_gene	j_gene	CDR3aa	CDR3nt
TRBV7-9	.	.	TRBJ2-1	CASSPPGGLDNEQFF	TGTGCCAGCAGCCCCCCGGGGGGCCTGGACAATGAGCAGTTCTTC
TRBV6-1	.	.	TRBJ2-1	CASTLGGGWDEQFF	TGTGCCAGCACTTTAGGAGGGGGCTGGGATGAGCAGTTCTTC
TRBV28	.	TRBD1	TRBJ2-5	CASSPWTGEYF	TGTGCCAGCAGTCCGTGGACAGGGGAGTACTTC
TRBV4-3	.	.	TRBJ1-5	CASSQDPQGFQPQHF	TGCGCCAGCAGCCAAGATCCTCAGGGGTTCCAGCCCCAGCATTTT
TRBV28	.	TRBD2	TRBJ2-7	CASSLGGGVIYEQYF	TGTGCCAGCAGTTTAGGGGGGGGAGTAATTTACGAGCAGTACTTC
TRBV2	.	.	TRBJ1-5	CASGGTGNNQPQHF	TGTGCCAGCGGCGGGACGGGGAACAATCAGCCCCAGCATTTT
TRBV9	few	.	TRBJ2-5	CASSKQVQETQYF	TGTGCCAGCAGCAAACAGGTCCAAGAGACCCAGTACTTC
TRBV6-1	.	TRBD2	TRBJ2-4	CASLTGGNIQYF	TGTGCCAGCCTGACGGGGGGAAACATTCAGTACTTC
TRBV5-4	few	TRBD1	TRBJ1-3	CASSLQGQSRRGNTIYF	TGTGCCAGCTCCTTACAGGGGCAGTCTCGTCGGGGAAACACCATATATTTT
TRBV6-1	.	.	TRBJ1-5	CASRGQISNQPQHF	TGTGCCAGCCGTGGACAGATTAGCAATCAGCCCCAGCATTTT
TRBV5-1	.	.	TRBJ2-1	CASSSPGGNEQFF	TGCGCCAGCAGCTCACCAGGTGGGAATGAGCAGTTCTTC
TRBV19	.	TRBD2	TRBJ2-4	CASNPGEGSPKNIQYF	TGTGCCAGTAACCCTGGGGAGGGGAGTCCCAAAAACATTCAGTACTTC
TRBV19	once	.	TRBJ2-7	CASSMGGSSSYEQYF	TGTGCCAGTAGTATGGGGGGTTCCAGCTCCTACGAGCAGTACTTC
TRBV7-6	.	.	TRBJ2-1	CASSFPSPGSEQFF	TGTGCCAGCAGCTTCCCGTCCCCCGGAAGTGAGCAGTTCTTC
TRBV5-1	.	TRBD1	TRBJ2-7	CASRVGQGIYEQYF	TGCGCCAGCAGGGTCGGACAGGGAATCTACGAGCAGTACTTC
TRBV7-3	.	.	TRBJ2-2	CASSYTGELFF	TGTGCCAGCAGCTACACCGGGGAGCTGTTTTTT
TRBV6-5	.	.	TRBJ2-4	CASSRENIQYF	TGTGCCAGCAGTAGGGAAAACATTCAGTACTTC
TRBV28	.	TRBD1	TRBJ1-6	CASSLTGGQGSHSPLHF	TGTGCCAGCAGTTTAACGGGCGGACAGGGATCCCATTCACCCCTCCACTTT
TRBV2	.	.	TRBJ1-5	CASSVSWNQPQHF	TGTGCCAGCAGTGTATCCTGGAATCAGCCCCAGCATTTT
TRBV11-1	.	.	TRBJ1-2	CASSLGEGYTF	TGTGCCAGCAGCTTAGGGGAAGGCTACACCTTC
TRBV19	.	TRBD1	TRBJ1-1	CASSISDRVTEAFF	TGTGCCAGTAGTATCTCGGACAGGGTTACTGAAGCTTTCTTT
TRBV19	.	.	TRBJ2-3	CASSPFGSPLSTDTQYF	TGTGCCAGTAGCCCTTTCGGGAGCCCGCTAAGCACAGATACGCAGTATTTT
TRBV2	.	TRBD1	TRBJ2-5	CASSPGQGIQETQYF	TGTGCCAGCAGTCCAGGACAGGGAATTCAAGAGACCCAGTACTTC
TRBV7-6	once	.	TRBJ2-5	CASSFSERRQETQYF	TGTGCCAGCAGCTTCTCCGAGAGGAGGCAAGAGACCCAGTACTTC
TRBV7-9	.	.	TRBJ2-5	CASSLDRQIVETQYF	TGTGCCAGCAGCTTAGACAGGCAGATTGTAGAGACCCAGTACTTC
TRBV10-3	once	.	TRBJ2-7	CAISGVGTYEQYF	TGTGCCATCAGTGGGGTAGGGACCTACGAGCAGTACTTC
TRBV5-1	.	.	TRBJ1-5	CASSPTDSYNQPQHF	TGCGCCAGCAGCCCAACTGACAGTTACAATCAGCCCCAGCATTTT
TRBV5-6	.	.	TRBJ1-2	CASSLRSWGYTF	TGTGCCAGCAGCTTGAGAAGCTGGGGCTACACCTTC
TRBV7-2	.	.	TRBJ2-7	CASSLDLGTREQYF	TGTGCCAGCAGCTTAGATTTAGGTACCAGAGAGCAGTACTTC
TRBV5-1	.	.	TRBJ1-2	CASSSLTGTYGYTF	TGCGCCAGCAGCTCCCTTACAGGGACCTATGGCTACACCTTC
TRBV5-1	once	TRBD1	TRBJ2-7	CASSLTGQGSDLF	TGCGCCAGCAGCTTAACGGGACAGGGATCAGACCTGTTC
TRBV25-1	.	.	TRBJ1-2	CASGREFGYTF	TGTGCCAGCGGACGGGAATTTGGCTACACCTTC
TRBV2	.	.	TRBJ2-5	CASTYGRQETQYF	TGTGCTAGCACCTACGGGCGACAAGAGACCCAGTACTTC
TRBV6-1	.	.	TRBJ1-5	CASGGGDQPQHF	TGTGCCAGCGGGGGAGGGGACCAGCCCCAGCATTTT
TRBV5-8	once	.	TRBJ1-2	CASSHPGVGNYGYTF	TGTGCCAGCAGTCACCCAGGGGTGGGAAACTATGGCTACACCTTC
TRBV19	.	.	TRBJ1-5	CASRDSHNFYQPQHF	TGTGCCAGTCGCGACAGCCATAATTTCTATCAGCCCCAGCATTTT
TRBV6-4	.	TRBD1	TRBJ2-1	CASSQPGQGKNEQFF	TGTGCCAGCAGTCAGCCGGGACAGGGGAAGAATGAGCAGTTCTTC
TRBV28	once	TRBD1	TRBJ1-5	CASKPPGQIDQPQHF	TGTGCCAGCAAACCCCCGGGACAGATTGATCAGCCCCAGCATTTT
TRBV28	.	.	TRBJ1-1	CASSLGVFIEAFF	TGTGCCAGCAGTTTGGGGGTGTTTATTGAAGCTTTCTTT
TRBV4-2	.	.	TRBJ1-2	CASSQDTGTSYGYTF	TGTGCCAGCAGCCAAGATACGGGTACTAGCTATGGCTACACCTTC
TRBV6-5	.	TRBD1	TRBJ1-1	CASSWGQRNTEAFF	TGTGCCAGCAGTTGGGGACAGCGGAACACTGAAGCTTTCTTT
TRBV27	.	TRBD1	TRBJ1-3	CASSRTGEHTIYF	TGTGCCAGCAGTCGGACAGGGGAGCACACCATATATTTT
TRBV28	.	.	TRBJ1-1	CATTKVLTEAFF	TGTGCCACCACGAAGGTTCTCACTGAAGCTTTCTTT
TRBV7-9	.	.	TRBJ2-1	CASSSPERGRDEQFF	TGTGCCAGCAGCTCCCCTGAGAGGGGTCGGGATGAGCAGTTCTTC
TRBV2	.	.	TRBJ2-3	CATGLGSDTQYF	TGTGCCACGGGGTTGGGGTCAGATACGCAGTATTTT
TRBV18	.	.	TRBJ2-7	CASSGNEQYF	TGTGCCAGCTCGGGGAACGAGCAGTACTTC
TRBV9	.	.	TRBJ1-2	CASSVEQGSGYTF	TGTGCCAGCAGCGTAGAACAGGGTTCTGGCTACACCTTC
TRBV7-6	.	.	TRBJ2-2	CASSTWAEAGELFF	TGTGCCAGCAGCACCTGGGCGGAGGCCGGGGAGCTGTTTTTT
TRBV7-6	.	.	TRBJ2-3	CASSLALGGGTQYF	TGTGCCAGCAGCTTAGCGCTCGGGGGAGGTACGCAGTATTTT
TRBV30	.	.	TRBJ2-7	CAWSAGDYEQYF	TGTGCCTGGAGTGCCGGGGATTACGAGCAGTACTTC
TRBV6-5	once	.	TRBJ1-5	CASSYQLVQPQHF	TGTGCCAGCAGTTACCAGCTCGTTCAGCCCCAGCATTTT
TRBV7-9	.	.	TRBJ1-1	CASSPDLWGSEAFF	TGTGCCAGCAGCCCGGATTTATGGGGCAGTGAAGCTTTCTTT
TRBV7-2	.	.	TRBJ1-1	CASSFPDYYATEAFF	TGTGCCAGCAGCTTCCCGGACTACTACGCCACTGAAGCTTTCTTT
TRBV5-1	.	.	TRBJ2-3	CASSLVEHRTDTQYF	TGCGCCAGCAGCTTGGTCGAGCACCGCACAGATACGCAGTATTTT
TRBV5-1	.	.	TRBJ1-3	CASSSDGGGGNTIYF	TGCGCCAGCAGCTCTGACGGGGGAGGCGGAAACACCATATATTTT
TRBV11-3	medium-sized	.	TRBJ2-6	CASSLYGANVLTF	TGTGCCAGCAGCTTGTATGGGGCCAACGTCCTGACTTTC
TRBV7-2	.	.	TRBJ2-3	CASSGGLSTDTQYF	TGTGCCAGCAGCGGGGGACTGAGCACAGATACGCAGTATTTT
TRBV27	.	TRBD1	TRBJ1-6	CASGQGAGSPLHF	TGTGCCAGCGGACAGGGGGCGGGTTCACCCCTCCACTTT
TRBV28	.	.	TRBJ2-1	CATKGHGGNEQFF	TGTGCCACTAAGGGGCATGGGGGGAATGAGCAGTTCTTC